In this sample, the clone carrying this T cell receptor beta chain turned up many times. Its antigen is undetermined. Germline V gives CDR1 SGHAT, CDR2 FQNNGV. The CDR3 is made up of 15 amino acids. Trimming at V came to 1 base and at J to 6 bases, leaving 5 bases not matched to a gene. TCRdb processed the reads anew with MiXCR; each CDR3 protein has one entry. Of approximately 500,000 distinct CDR3 sequences detected, 16% appear once; the ten largest clones hold approximately 24%. The data belong to a study of T cell repertoires in cytomegalovirus infection. At the level of the study: Public TCR beta signatures indicated both CMV infection and matching HLA type.

Study-wide points: Dominating the ex vivo response were HLA-C-restricted CMV-specific TCR beta clonotypes. Summed public TCR beta family frequency identified CMV carriers bearing the relevant HLA.

This TCR derives from a human donor in good health (CMV status not recorded). Some clones in this sample may be carry-over from other donors' samples. J is TRBJ1-4 and V is TRBV11-2, with TRBD1 matching 7 bases. Sequenced sample: CD8+ T cells from PBMCs. The CDR3 sequence is CASSLVGGLDEKLFF. The DNA for the CDR3 is TGTGCCAGCAGCTTAGTAGGGGGCTTGGATGAAAAACTGTTTTTT.